Shown below are 8 T cell receptor beta chains from a single sample sequenced in a study of CD8 T cells in ankylosing spondylitis. MiXCR, applied by TCRdb to the 5' RACE reads, yields one record per CDR3 protein. This sample has more than 150,000 distinct CDR3 sequences, with around 13% found just once. Sequencing was done on a sample of blood, either unsorted or a sorted T cell fraction (not recorded which). These receptors all come from a male donor with ankylosing spondylitis or in good health (not recorded which).

The chain joins TRBV10-2 to TRBJ2-7; D perhaps matches TRBD1 (5 bases). V lost 2 bases, J lost 2 bases, and 10 bases lay in between. Looked up from germline, CDR1 is WSHSY and CDR2 is SAAADI. CDR3 length: 14 residues. The CDR3 coding sequence is TGCGCCAGCAGTGAGACAGGCACTACCTACGAGCAGTACTTC. This translates into CASSETGTTYEQYF.

The V call is TRBV7-9, the J call TRBJ2-2, with 7 bases lining up with TRBD1. With V trimmed by 6 bases and J by 2 bases, 9 bases remained unmatched. Looked up from germline, CDR1 is SEHNR and CDR2 is FQNEAQ (reference sequence). The length of the CDR3 is 16 residues. The CDR3: CASRHDRDRNTGELFF. Here the CDR3 DNA reads TGTGCCAGCAGACACGATCGGGACAGAAACACCGGGGAGCTGTTTTTT.

This clonotype was detected ten times or more. The rearrangement links TRBV10-3 to TRBJ1-4; D is possibly TRBD1 (5 bases). The CDR3 consists of 15 residues. Germline CDR1 reads ENHRY; CDR2 reads SYGVKD. V was cut by 6 bases and J by 0 bases, with 11 bases left in between. CDR3: CAISAGRTTNEKLFF. CDR3 coding DNA: TGTGCCATCAGCGCGGGACGGACAACTAATGAAAAACTGTTTTTT.

The table lists this clonotype with many counts. The chain combines TRBV7-7 with TRBJ1-1; D remains unclear. CDR3 length: 14 residues. CDR1 SSHAT and CDR2 FNYEAQ come from the germline V gene (reference sequence). Trimming cost V 0 bases and J 3 bases, with 8 bases left between them. The CDR3 is CASSLAYGDTEAFF. CDR3 sequence (DNA): TGTGCCAGCAGCTTAGCGTATGGGGACACTGAAGCTTTCTTT.

V usage is TRBV18 and J usage is TRBJ2-1; 8 bases fit TRBD1. This CDR3 has 13 residues. The trim removed 4 bases at V and 9 bases at J, leaving 5 bases unmatched. Germline V gene data show CDR1 as KGHSH and CDR2 as LQKENI. The CDR3 protein is CASSLGQGVEQFF. In DNA form, the CDR3 reads TGTGCCAGCTCACTCGGACAGGGTGTTGAGCAGTTCTTC.

The sample holds a few counts of this clonotype. The J gene is TRBJ2-5, the V gene TRBV5-1, with D possibly matching TRBD1 (5 bases). This CDR3 spans 14 amino acids. Per the germline V gene, CDR1 is SGHRS and CDR2 is YFSETQ. The V end was cut by 0 bases, the J end by 5 bases, with 11 bases between. For the CDR3, the DNA is TGCGCCAGCAGCTTGGGGGAAGGGGATGAGACCCAGTACTTC. Amino acid sequence: CASSLGEGDETQYF.

This clonotype was detected a few times. The chain employs TRBV14 and TRBJ1-6; D is unresolved. Germline CDR1 is SGHDN and CDR2 is FVKESK. The CDR3 has 14 residues. The V end was cut by 3 bases, the J end by 7 bases, with 10 bases between. The CDR3 spells CASSQFSQNSPLHF. CDR3 coding DNA: TGTGCCAGCAGCCAGTTTTCCCAAAATTCACCCCTCCACTTT.

Here the CDR3 DNA reads TGCAGCGTTGAGGTTAGCGGGAGCTTCGTCGGGACGTTCACAGATACGCAGTATTTT. Its protein is CSVEVSGSFVGTFTDTQYF. This chain links TRBV29-1 with TRBJ2-3; 9 bases fit TRBD2. Germline trimming cut 3 bases from V and 2 bases from J; bases unmatched to any gene: 18. CDR3 size: 19 residues. Germline V gives CDR1 SQVTM, CDR2 ANQGSEA.